This is a list of T cell receptor beta chains from one sample in a study of preoperative IRX-2 immunotherapy in early breast cancer. Clones were sequenced by immunoSEQ multiplex PCR, and TCRdb holds only the in-frame ones, with some missing. The table records 20,000 to 30,000 clones, around 72% of them present only once. The material sequenced was lymph node tissue, taken after IRX-2 immunotherapy. The source is a human donor with breast cancer. Both conserved end residues are part of each CDR3. D genes are given only for firm matches. A clone size is listed for some rows: how often the clone was seen (once, few, many), or a class if it is expanded.

d_call j_call v_call clone_size cdr3_nt cdr3_aa
TRBD2 TRBJ2-2 TRBV5-1 . TGCGCCAGCAGCGAGGGACTAGTTTCCGGGGAGCTGTTTTTT CASSEGLVSGELFF
. TRBJ2-1 TRBV10-1 once TGCGCCAGCAGTGAGTCGCTAGGTGAGCAGTTCTTC CASSESLGEQFF
TRBD1 TRBJ2-1 TRBV6-8 . TGTGCCAGCAGTTACTTACGACAGGGCAGTGAGCAGTTCTTC CASSYLRQGSEQFF
. TRBJ2-3 TRBV18 . TGTGCCAGCTCACCACCGGCCAGCATGGATACGCAGTATTTT CASSPPASMDTQYF
TRBD2 TRBJ2-1 TRBV28 . TGTGCCAGCAGTTCCCTAGCGGGAGGGCCATCCTACAATGAGCAGTTCTTC CASSSLAGGPSYNEQFF
TRBD1 TRBJ2-4 TRBV19 . TGTGCCAGTAGTATTCCGGGGACAGGGAAAAACATTCAGTACTTC CASSIPGTGKNIQYF
. TRBJ1-1 TRBV7-8 . TGTGCCAGCAGCTTGGAAGGAACCATGAACACTGAAGCTTTCTTT CASSLEGTMNTEAFF
TRBD1 TRBJ2-2 TRBV7-6 once TGTGCCAGCAGCTTACAGGGACAGGGGGCCGTTGCCGGGGAGCTGTTTTTT CASSLQGQGAVAGELFF
TRBD2 TRBJ2-7 TRBV19 . TGTGCCAGTAGTATTTCGATCTCCGAGCGGGGAACCTACGAGCAGTACTTC CASSISISERGTYEQYF
. TRBJ1-3 TRBV6-8 . TGTGCCAGCAGCGGGTCGTTCTCTGGAAACACCATATATTTT CASSGSFSGNTIYF
TRBD1 TRBJ2-7 TRBV5-1 . TGCGCCAGCAGCCCCGGACAGGGGGTTAGTTACGAGCAGTACTTC CASSPGQGVSYEQYF
. TRBJ2-5 TRBV6-8 . TGTGCCAGCGAGCTCATGGGGGGCAGGGGGACCCAGTACTTC CASELMGGRGTQYF
TRBD1 TRBJ1-1 TRBV5-1 . TGCGCCAGCGGTGGGACAGTCATGAACACTGAAGCTTTCTTT CASGGTVMNTEAFF
TRBD1 TRBJ1-3 TRBV5-1 . TGCGCCAGCAGCCCATGGACAGGACCCACTGGAAACACCATATATTTT CASSPWTGPTGNTIYF
TRBD2 TRBJ2-7 TRBV29-1 . TGCAGCGCGAGGGGGACTAGCGGGAGCAGCTCCTACGAGCAGTACTTC CSARGTSGSSSYEQYF
. TRBJ1-5 TRBV11-3 . TGTGCCAGCAGCCCTGACAGTCTTAGCAATCAGCCCCAGCATTTT CASSPDSLSNQPQHF
TRBD1 TRBJ1-2 TRBV30 . TGTGCCTGGAGTCCACAGGGGGCAGAAGGCTACACCTTC CAWSPQGAEGYTF
TRBD1 TRBJ1-2 TRBV11-3 . TGTGCCAGCAGCCTAGGACAGGGGAGATTTCGGGGCTACACCTTC CASSLGQGRFRGYTF
TRBD2 TRBJ2-7 TRBV19 . TGTGCCAGTAGTACAACTAGCGGGAGCTCCTACGAGCAGTACTTC CASSTTSGSSYEQYF
. TRBJ1-4 TRBV6-8 once TGTGCCAGCAGTTACTCGTATGAGTCGCCGATTAATGAAAAACTGTTTTTT CASSYSYESPINEKLFF
. TRBJ2-3 TRBV11-3 few TGTGCCAGCAGCCGCCGGGACCCCCCAGATACGCAGTATTTT CASSRRDPPDTQYF
TRBD1 TRBJ1-1 TRBV11-3 . TGTGCCAGCAGCTCGACAGGGAAGAACACTGAAGCTTTCTTT CASSSTGKNTEAFF
. TRBJ2-3 TRBV19 few TGTGCCAGTAGTATCGGGGATACGCAGTATTTT CASSIGDTQYF
. TRBJ2-1 TRBV12-5 . TGTGCCAGCCTTCTCTACAATGAGCAGTTCTTC CASLLYNEQFF
TRBD1 TRBJ2-2 TRBV5-1 . TGCGCCAGCAGCTCGACCGGGACAGGGGGCTCCGGGGAGCTGTTTTTT CASSSTGTGGSGELFF